This T cell receptor beta chain was recovered during a study of CD8+CD57+ T cells in acquired aplastic anemia. About the research overall: On average, sorted CD4+ and CD8+ cells gave 3.2 ug of DNA. Healthy CD8+ samples averaged around 10 million reads. General observations from the study: Sharing between patients and controls was observed for roughly 29 CD8+ CDR3 sequences.

This CDR3 is built from 14 residues. V was shortened by 2 bases and J by 1 base, with 8 bases between the two germline ends. Germline V lookup: CDR1 MNHEY, CDR2 SVGEGT. Comment on this clonotype: As yet, its antigen is unknown.

According to the study, genomic DNA was the template for TCR beta VDJ and CDR3 profiling. MiXCR was run by TCRdb on the reads, yielding one entry per CDR3 protein. Of about 110,000 distinct CDR3 sequences listed, around 49% were seen once; the top ten hold around a third. The rearrangement joins TRBV6-2 or TRBV6-3 to TRBJ1-1; TRBD1 might be the D (6 bases). The sequence derives from a human donor in good health, serving as a control. The sequenced material came from sorted CD4+, CD8+, or CD8+CD57+ T cells (not recorded which) from PBMCs. The CDR3 protein is CASSYGGANTEAFF. The CDR3 DNA is TGTGCCAGCAGTTACGGGGGCGCGAACACTGAAGCTTTCTTT.